Shown below are 25 T cell receptor beta chains from a single sample sequenced in a study of OX40 agonist ivuxolimab in advanced cancers. The table came from immunoSEQ multiplex PCR; TCRdb's copy has only in-frame clones and leaves some out. Among tens of thousands of clones listed, approximately 90% were seen once. Sequenced material: CD4+ or CD8+ T cells sorted from blood, taken in a trial of the OX40 agonist ivuxolimab. These receptors were collected from an adult with an advanced solid tumor such as melanoma, head and neck, liver or kidney cancer.

The chain recombines TRBV6-5 with TRBJ2-1, with D perhaps being TRBD1 or TRBD2 (5 bases each). This CDR3 region has 15 residues. Germline V CDR1 and CDR2: MNHEY, SVGAGI. V dropped 2 bases and J dropped 3 bases, with 11 bases sitting between them. CDR3 sequence: CASSYVTGRYNEQFF. The CDR3 nucleotides are TGTGCCAGCAGTTACGTGACGGGACGCTACAATGAGCAGTTCTTC.

The genes are TRBV9 and TRBJ2-3; weak D call: TRBD2 (6 bases). The V and J ends lost 0 bases and 7 bases respectively, with 12 bases between them. Germline V CDR1 and CDR2: SGDLS, YYNGEE. CDR3 length: 14 amino acids. CDR3 residues: CASSVETSSNTQYF. Here the CDR3 DNA reads TGTGCCAGCAGCGTAGAGACTAGTTCCAATACGCAGTATTTT.

This chain links TRBV27 with TRBJ1-5; D unclear. The length of the CDR3 is 12 residues. Per germline, CDR1 MNHEY and CDR2 SMNVEV (reference sequence). V dropped 8 bases and J dropped 6 bases, with 11 bases sitting between them. Here the CDR3 reads CASAILGQPQHF. The CDR3 nucleotides read TGTGCCAGCGCCATCCTCGGTCAGCCCCAGCATTTT.

J is TRBJ2-5 and V is TRBV27; D might be TRBD1 or TRBD2, each matching 5 bases. CDR3 length: 14 residues. The germline CDR1 and CDR2 sequences are MNHEY and SMNVEV (reference sequence). V was cut by 3 bases and J by 2 bases, with 10 bases left in between. The CDR3, as DNA: TGTGCCAGCAGTTTTCTAGGGGAGCAAGAGACCCAGTACTTC. Amino acid sequence: CASSFLGEQETQYF.

This chain connects TRBV18 to TRBJ1-3, with no clear D. The CDR3 contains 18 residues. Trimming took 2 bases from V and 0 from J, leaving 17 bases between them. Germline V gene lookup returns CDR1 KGHSH and CDR2 LQKENI. CDR3 nucleotide sequence: TGTGCCAGCTCACCAGTTACCCCCACGGGGAGCTCTGGAAACACCATATATTTT. Translated: CASSPVTPTGSSGNTIYF.

This clone was detected once. V is TRBV15 and J is TRBJ2-2; 11 nucleotides match TRBD2. This CDR3 has 19 residues. CDR1 is LNHNV and CDR2 is YYDKDF in the germline V gene (reference sequence). The V gene end was trimmed by 0 bases and the J gene end by 2 bases; junction bases not matched to a gene: 8. The CDR3 DNA sequence: TGTGCCACCAGCAGAGATCGACTAGCGGGACCTCACAACACCGGGGAGCTGTTTTTT. This codes for CATSRDRLAGPHNTGELFF.

The chain couples TRBV2 to TRBJ1-2, with TRBD1 matching 7 bases. Trimming at V came to 3 bases and at J to 2 bases, leaving 3 bases not matched to a gene. CDR1 is SNHLY, CDR2 FYNNEI, per germline. The CDR3 sequence is 14 residues long. The CDR3: CASSDRGTNYGYTF. The CDR3 coding sequence is TGTGCCAGCAGTGACAGGGGGACAAACTATGGCTACACCTTC. Variable domain in full (rest from reference TRBV2 and TRBJ1-2): EPEVTQTPSHQVTQMGQEVILRCVPISNHLYFYWYRQILGQKVEFLVSFYNNEISEKSEIFDDQFSVERPDGSNFTLKIRSTKLEDSAMYFCASSDRGTNYGYTFGSGTRLTVV.

V usage is TRBV6-5 and J usage is TRBJ2-1; 8 bases line up with TRBD2. This CDR3 is 15 amino acids long. Germline CDR1 reads MNHEY; CDR2 reads SVGAGI. The V gene end was trimmed by 5 bases and the J gene end by 4 bases; junction bases not matched to a gene: 7. The CDR3 DNA reads TGTGCCAGCAGTCGAACTAGCGGACTATACAATGAGCAGTTCTTC. This sequence encodes CASSRTSGLYNEQFF.

The chain couples TRBV4-2 to TRBJ2-5; 9 positions match TRBD2. This CDR3 contains 16 residues. With V trimmed by 1 base and J by 1 base, 4 bases remained unmatched. Germline V gene data show CDR1 as LGHNA and CDR2 as YNFKEQ. CDR3 in amino acids: CASSQGAGGAQETQYF. For the CDR3, the DNA is TGTGCCAGCAGCCAAGGGGCGGGGGGGGCCCAAGAGACCCAGTACTTC.

The genes are TRBV6-5 and TRBJ1-2; D is ambiguous. V shed 0 bases and J shed 4 bases, with 9 bases lying between them. The length of the CDR3 is 14 residues. Germline CDR1 is MNHEY and CDR2 is SVGAGI. The CDR3 reads CASSYSVGIYGYTF. CDR3 nucleotide sequence: TGTGCCAGCAGTTACTCAGTAGGGATCTATGGCTACACCTTC.

This rearrangement joins TRBV7-6 to TRBJ2-2; 9 nucleotides match TRBD1. This CDR3 has 15 amino acids. Germline CDR1 reads SGHVS; CDR2 reads FNYEAQ. Trimming took 5 bases from V and 4 from J; bases not matched to a gene: 5. The CDR3 loop reads CASSMRQGGTGELFF. Written as DNA, the CDR3 is TGTGCCAGCAGCATGAGACAGGGGGGCACCGGGGAGCTGTTTTTT.

The genes are TRBV5-4 and TRBJ2-1, with 11 bases that match TRBD2. V shed 4 bases and J 1 base; nucleotides not matched to a gene: 10. The CDR3 covers 18 residues. Per germline, CDR1 SGHNT and CDR2 YYREEE (reference sequence). CDR3 DNA: TGTGCCAGCAGCCCTCTTGGCCTAGCGGGGGGATCCTACAATGAGCAGTTCTTC. It is translated as CASSPLGLAGGSYNEQFF.

The CDR3 DNA sequence: TGTGCCAGCAGGCGCTTAGCGGGAGTTGGCAATGAGCAGTTCTTC. This codes for CASRRLAGVGNEQFF. The V gene is TRBV27, the J gene TRBJ2-1; the match to TRBD2 covers 9 bases. This CDR3 is built from 15 residues. The germline gives CDR1 MNHEY, CDR2 SMNVEV (reference sequence). V shed 6 bases and J 6 bases; nucleotides not matched to a gene: 9.

The V and J genes are TRBV2 and TRBJ2-5; maybe TRBD2 (5 bases). The V end lost 4 bases, the J end lost 1 base, and 7 bases lay between the germline ends. This CDR3 contains 13 residues. Germline CDR1 and CDR2: SNHLY and FYNNEI. CDR3 nucleotides: TGTGCCAGCAGTGCAGGAGGCCAAGAGACCCAGTACTTC. It codes for CASSAGGQETQYF. The full variable domain, with the rest looked up from reference TRBV2 and TRBJ2-5, is EPEVTQTPSHQVTQMGQEVILRCVPISNHLYFYWYRQILGQKVEFLVSFYNNEISEKSEIFDDQFSVERPDGSNFTLKIRSTKLEDSAMYFCASSAGGQETQYFGPGTRLLVL.

The J gene is TRBJ2-3, the V gene TRBV2; 15 bases fit TRBD2. V lost 2 bases, J lost 6 bases, and 6 bases stayed unmatched. Germline CDR1 is SNHLY and CDR2 is FYNNEI. The CDR3 has 17 amino acids. The CDR3 sequence: CASSEPTGLAGGDTQYF. CDR3 coding DNA: TGTGCCAGCAGTGAACCCACGGGACTAGCGGGAGGCGATACGCAGTATTTT.

The rearrangement links TRBV9 to TRBJ1-1; D not resolved. Between the trimmed V and J ends, which lost 0 bases and 1 base, there was a span of 10 bases. From germline, CDR1 is SGDLS and CDR2 YYNGEE. The CDR3 totals 15 residues. This CDR3 reads CASSVADGPNTEAFF. CDR3 bases: TGTGCCAGCAGCGTAGCGGACGGCCCGAACACTGAAGCTTTCTTT.

This chain connects TRBV5-5 to TRBJ1-5; tentative D call: TRBD1 (6 bases). The germline CDR1 and CDR2 sequences are SGHKS and YYEKEE (reference sequence). The length of the CDR3 is 14 residues. V lost 4 bases to trimming and J lost 0 bases, with 8 bases between them. CDR3 protein: CASSVQGSNQPQHF. The CDR3 DNA reads as TGTGCCAGCAGCGTACAGGGTAGCAATCAGCCCCAGCATTTT.

The chain joins TRBV4-1 to TRBJ2-1, with TRBD2 identical over 11 bases. In germline, CDR1 is MGHRA, CDR2 YSYEKL. The CDR3 contains 13 residues. The J segment lost 8 bases and the V segment lost 4 bases, leaving 1 base of the junction unmatched. In DNA form, the CDR3 reads TGCGCCAGCAGCCGACTAGCGGGGCATGAGCAGTTCTTC. This gives the protein CASSRLAGHEQFF.

The chain recombines TRBV19 with TRBJ2-7; 13 nucleotides align to TRBD2. Germline CDR1 and CDR2: LNHDA and SQIVND (reference sequence). The CDR3 loop spans 14 amino acids. The V and J ends lost 5 bases and 6 bases, in that order; junction bases with no gene match: 4. The CDR3 region has the DNA TGTGCCAGTAGTCCTACTAGCGGGAGGGCCGAGCAGTACTTC. This sequence encodes CASSPTSGRAEQYF.

The rearrangement links TRBV5-1 to TRBJ2-7; a possible D gene is TRBD2 (5 bases). Germline CDR1 and CDR2: SGHRS and YFSETQ. V lost 5 bases and J 3 bases, leaving 9 bases between the germline ends. The CDR3 is made up of 12 amino acids. The CDR3 DNA is TGCGCCAGCAGTAATGGACTCTACGAGCAGTACTTC. It specifies CASSNGLYEQYF.

This chain uses TRBV5-1 with TRBJ2-1, with 7 bases identical to TRBD1. V lost 4 bases to trimming and J lost 4 bases; unmatched junction nucleotides: 8. The CDR3 is made up of 15 amino acids. Germline V gives CDR1 SGHRS, CDR2 YFSETQ. CDR3 bases: TGCGCCAGCAGCCCGTGGGACAGCCTGTACAATGAGCAGTTCTTC. Translation gives CASSPWDSLYNEQFF.

The rearrangement uses TRBV7-9 and TRBJ2-3; D call uncertain. The V end lost 5 bases, the J end lost 3 bases, and 15 bases lay between the germline ends. This CDR3 is 15 amino acids long. From germline, CDR1 is SEHNR and CDR2 FQNEAQ (reference sequence). CDR3 DNA sequence: TGTGCCAGCAGCCCGAAAAGAAGGATAACAGATACGCAGTATTTT. Protein: CASSPKRRITDTQYF.

The gene calls are TRBV19 and TRBJ2-6, with TRBD2 identical over 10 bases. Unmatched junction bases numbered 9, after V lost 4 bases and J lost 0 bases. There are 19 residues in the CDR3. The V gene's germline CDR1 is LNHDA and CDR2 SQIVND (reference sequence). The CDR3 reads CASSSFAGTSASGANVLTF. The CDR3 DNA follows: TGTGCCAGTAGTAGTTTCGCCGGGACTAGCGCCTCTGGGGCCAACGTCCTGACTTTC.

The V gene is TRBV5-1, the J gene TRBJ2-7; 10 bases line up with TRBD2. With V trimmed by 4 bases and J by 0 bases, 10 bases remained unmatched. This CDR3 has 17 residues. The germline V gene has CDR1 SGHRS and CDR2 YFSETQ. CDR3 nucleotide sequence: TGCGCCAGCAGCCCGATTCCCGGGACTAGCGCCTCCTACGAGCAGTACTTC. This sequence encodes CASSPIPGTSASYEQYF.

This clone was detected a few times. V gene TRBV6-1 combines with J gene TRBJ2-5, with D unresolved. The V end was cut by 5 bases, the J end by 2 bases, with 12 bases between. This CDR3 is 14 amino acids long. CDR1 and CDR2 from the germline V gene are MNHNS and SASEGT. The CDR3 region is CASSTWAVQETQYF. CDR3 nucleotides: TGTGCCAGCAGTACCTGGGCCGTACAAGAGACCCAGTACTTC.